Listed here is a single TCR beta chain. This specimen belongs to a study of blood T cell repertoires in COVID-19. Study as a whole: Samples came from the United States, Italy and Spain, spanning acute and convalescent COVID-19.

Profiled with immunoSEQ multiplex PCR; TCRdb holds only in-frame clones, not every one. The sample contains approximately 490,000 clones, about 85% of which appear only once. Germline assignment: CDR1 SGDLS and CDR2 YYNGEE. The CDR3 runs 14 residues. The V gene lost 0 bases and the J gene lost 12 bases, with 13 bases spanning the gap. Membership in each cohort depended on participant-reported clinical history. This rearrangement joins TRBV9 to TRBJ1-6; D unclear. Specimen: PBMCs or T cells enriched from blood (not recorded which). The sequence derives from a woman aged 55-75 years who had recovered from COVID-19. The CDR3: CASSVGASGVPLHF. The DNA for the CDR3 is TGTGCCAGCAGCGTAGGAGCCTCGGGAGTACCCCTCCACTTT.